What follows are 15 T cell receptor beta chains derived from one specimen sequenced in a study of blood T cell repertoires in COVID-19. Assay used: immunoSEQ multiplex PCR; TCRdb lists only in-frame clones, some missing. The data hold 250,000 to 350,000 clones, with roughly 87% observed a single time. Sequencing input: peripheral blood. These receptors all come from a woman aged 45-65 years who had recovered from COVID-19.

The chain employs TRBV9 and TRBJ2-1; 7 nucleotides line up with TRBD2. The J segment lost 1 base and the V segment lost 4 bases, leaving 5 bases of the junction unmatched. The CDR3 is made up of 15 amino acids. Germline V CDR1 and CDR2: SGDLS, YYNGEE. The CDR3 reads CASSPGTTSYNEQFF. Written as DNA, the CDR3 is TGTGCCAGCAGCCCCGGGACTACGTCCTACAATGAGCAGTTCTTC.

The CDR3 here is CASSLWGDYGYTF. In DNA, the CDR3 is TGTGCCAGCAGTTTGTGGGGCGACTATGGCTACACCTTC. V gene TRBV27 combines with J gene TRBJ1-2, with D possibly matching TRBD1 (5 bases). The CDR3 has 13 amino acids. Germline loops: CDR1 MNHEY, CDR2 SMNVEV (reference sequence). V shed 3 bases and J shed 3 bases, with 8 bases lying between them.

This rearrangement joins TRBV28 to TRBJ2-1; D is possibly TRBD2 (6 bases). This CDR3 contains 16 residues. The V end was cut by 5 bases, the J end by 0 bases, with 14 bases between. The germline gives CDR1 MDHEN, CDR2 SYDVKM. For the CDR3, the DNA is TGTGCCAGCAGTCTCACGGGACTTAACTCCTACAATGAGCAGTTCTTC. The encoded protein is CASSLTGLNSYNEQFF.

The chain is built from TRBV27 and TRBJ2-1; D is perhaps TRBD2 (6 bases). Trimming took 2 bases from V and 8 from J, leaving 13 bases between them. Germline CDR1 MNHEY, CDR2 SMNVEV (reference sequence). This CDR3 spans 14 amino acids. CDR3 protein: CASSLRDGGDEQFF. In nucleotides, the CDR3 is TGTGCCAGCAGTTTACGGGACGGAGGGGATGAGCAGTTCTTC.

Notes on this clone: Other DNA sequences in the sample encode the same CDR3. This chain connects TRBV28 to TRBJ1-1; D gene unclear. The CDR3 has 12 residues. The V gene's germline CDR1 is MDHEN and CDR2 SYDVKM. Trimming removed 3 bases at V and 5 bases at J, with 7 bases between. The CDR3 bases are TGTGCCAGCAGTTTCGCGCGGACTGAAGCTTTCTTT. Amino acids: CASSFARTEAFF.

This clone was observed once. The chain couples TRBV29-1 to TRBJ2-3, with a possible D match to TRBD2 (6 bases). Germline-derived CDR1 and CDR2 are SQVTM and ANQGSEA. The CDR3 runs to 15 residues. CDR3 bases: TGCGCCTCGTCGGGACTCCTCGGACCCACAGATACGCAGTATTTT. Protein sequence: CASSGLLGPTDTQYF.

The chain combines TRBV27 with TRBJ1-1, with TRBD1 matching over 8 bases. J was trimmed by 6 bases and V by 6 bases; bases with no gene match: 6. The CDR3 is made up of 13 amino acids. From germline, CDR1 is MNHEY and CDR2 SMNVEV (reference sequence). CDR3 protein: CASSLDRGPEAFF. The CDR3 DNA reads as TGTGCCAGCAGCCTCGACAGGGGACCTGAAGCTTTCTTT.

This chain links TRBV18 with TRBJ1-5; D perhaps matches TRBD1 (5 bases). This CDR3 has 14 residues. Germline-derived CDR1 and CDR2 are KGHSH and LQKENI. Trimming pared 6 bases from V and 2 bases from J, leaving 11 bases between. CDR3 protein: CASSRGGGNQPQHF. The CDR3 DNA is TGTGCCAGCTCCCGTGGGGGGGGCAATCAGCCCCAGCATTTT.

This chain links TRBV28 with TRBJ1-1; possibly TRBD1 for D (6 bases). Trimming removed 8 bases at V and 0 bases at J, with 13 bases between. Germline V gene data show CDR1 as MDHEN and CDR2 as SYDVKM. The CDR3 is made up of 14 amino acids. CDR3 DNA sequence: TGTGCCAGCCACAGGGTTCGTCTGAACACTGAAGCTTTCTTT. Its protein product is CASHRVRLNTEAFF.

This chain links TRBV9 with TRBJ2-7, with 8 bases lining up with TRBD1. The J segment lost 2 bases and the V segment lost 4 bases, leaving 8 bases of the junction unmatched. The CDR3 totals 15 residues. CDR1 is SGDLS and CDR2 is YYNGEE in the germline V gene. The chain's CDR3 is CASSFGQGNTYEQYF. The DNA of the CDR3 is TGTGCCAGCAGCTTCGGACAGGGTAACACCTACGAGCAGTACTTC. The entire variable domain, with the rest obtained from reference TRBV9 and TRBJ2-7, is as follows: DSGVTQTPKHLITATGQRVTLRCSPRSGDLSVYWYQQSLDQGLQFLIQYYNGEERAKGNILERFSAQQFPDLHSELNLSSLELGDSALYFCASSFGQGNTYEQYFGPGTRLTVT.

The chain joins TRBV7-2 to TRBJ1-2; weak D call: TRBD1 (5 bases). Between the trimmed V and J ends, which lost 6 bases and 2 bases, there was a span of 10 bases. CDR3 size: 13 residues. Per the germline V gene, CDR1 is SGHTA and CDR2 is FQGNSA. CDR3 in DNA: TGTGCCAGCAGGGGGGGTGACAACTATGGCTACACCTTC. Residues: CASRGGDNYGYTF.

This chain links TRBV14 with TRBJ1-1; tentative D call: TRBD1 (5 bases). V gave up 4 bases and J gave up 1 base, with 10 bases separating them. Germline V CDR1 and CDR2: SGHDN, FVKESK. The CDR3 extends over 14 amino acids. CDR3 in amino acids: CASSRMTANTEAFF. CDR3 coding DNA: TGTGCCAGCAGCCGTATGACAGCGAACACTGAAGCTTTCTTT.

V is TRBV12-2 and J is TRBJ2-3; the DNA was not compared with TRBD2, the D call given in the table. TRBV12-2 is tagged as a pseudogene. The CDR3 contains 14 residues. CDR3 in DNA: TGTGCAAGTCGCTTAGGGGGGGGTCCAGATACGCAGTATTTT. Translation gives CASRLGGGPDTQYF.

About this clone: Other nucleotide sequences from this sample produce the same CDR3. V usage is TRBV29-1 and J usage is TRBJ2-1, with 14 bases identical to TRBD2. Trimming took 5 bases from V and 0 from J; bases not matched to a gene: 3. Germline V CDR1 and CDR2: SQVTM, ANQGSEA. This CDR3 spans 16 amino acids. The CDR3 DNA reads TGCAGCGTTTCCGGGACTAGCGGGAGCTCCTACAATGAGCAGTTCTTC. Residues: CSVSGTSGSSYNEQFF.

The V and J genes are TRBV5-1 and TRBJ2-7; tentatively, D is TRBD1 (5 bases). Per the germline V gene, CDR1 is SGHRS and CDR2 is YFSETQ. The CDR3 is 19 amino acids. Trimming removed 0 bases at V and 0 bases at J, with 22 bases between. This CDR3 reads CASSLGRTSGPPLSYEQYF. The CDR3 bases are TGCGCCAGCAGCTTGGGGCGCACCTCAGGGCCTCCCCTCTCCTACGAGCAGTACTTC.